These 22 T cell receptor beta chains were sequenced from one sample in a study of OX40 agonist ivuxolimab in advanced cancers. The library was made by the immunoSEQ multiplex PCR assay. Drawn from immuneACCESS, this table holds only the in-frame rearrangements with V and J called that TCRdb kept. Clones are partly lost; checked studies trace under half to an unresolved V gene and leave the rest unexplained. In this sample the table shows around 100,000 clones, about 91% of which occur a single time. The ten top clones hold approximately 0.58% of the sample. The starting material was CD4+ or CD8+ T cells sorted from blood, obtained in a trial of the OX40 agonist ivuxolimab. These receptors were collected from an adult with an advanced solid tumor such as melanoma, head and neck, liver or kidney cancer.

The rearrangement joins TRBV5-1 to TRBJ1-4; TRBD1 matches at 7 bases. V was clipped by 4 bases and J by 8 bases; unmatched bases: 5. Germline loops: CDR1 SGHRS, CDR2 YFSETQ. The CDR3 loop spans 13 amino acids. CDR3 region: CASSGGTVEKLFF. The CDR3 coding sequence is TGCGCCAGCAGCGGAGGGACAGTAGAAAAACTGTTTTTT. Based on the CDR3 plus reference TRBV5-1 and TRBJ1-4, the full variable domain is KAGVTQTPRYLIKTRGQQVTLSCSPISGHRSVSWYQQTPGQGLQFLFEYFSETQRNKGNFPGRFSGRQFSNSRSEMNVSTLELGDSALYLCASSGGTVEKLFFGSGTQLSVL.

The chain joins TRBV28 to TRBJ1-1; D gene unclear. The CDR3 spans 13 residues. The V gene lost 7 bases and the J gene lost 4 bases, with 13 bases spanning the gap. Germline-derived CDR1 and CDR2 are MDHEN and SYDVKM. The CDR3 DNA is TGTGCCAGCACCTTGGTCCCGGCCACTGAAGCTTTCTTT. It is translated as CASTLVPATEAFF. Full variable domain (missing parts from reference TRBV28 and TRBJ1-1): DVKVTQSSRYLVKRTGEKVFLECVQDMDHENMFWYRQDPGLGLRLIYFSYDVKMKEKGDIPEGYSVSREKKERFSLILESASTNQTSMYLCASTLVPATEAFFGQGTRLTVV.

The rearrangement uses TRBV28 and TRBJ2-7; no reliable D call. The germline V gene has CDR1 MDHEN and CDR2 SYDVKM. Trimming removed 8 bases from V and 2 bases from J, with 16 bases in between. The CDR3 has 14 amino acids. CDR3 DNA: TGTGCCAGCCGGCCGCCGAATTCGGCCTACGAGCAGTACTTC. The encoded protein is CASRPPNSAYEQYF.

The chain employs TRBV7-2 and TRBJ2-4; possibly TRBD1 for D (7 bases). V shed 5 bases and J shed 1 base, with 12 bases lying between them. The germline V gene encodes CDR1 SGHTA and CDR2 FQGNSA. This CDR3 has 15 amino acids. CDR3 loop: CASSQGGGAKNIQYF. As DNA, the CDR3 is TGTGCCAGCAGCCAGGGGGGAGGCGCCAAAAACATTCAGTACTTC.

CDR3 in DNA: TGTGCCAGCAGCCGGCCCCCAAATAATGAGCAGTTCTTC. Translated: CASSRPPNNEQFF. The rearrangement joins TRBV5-4 to TRBJ2-1; no definite D call. The CDR3 runs to 13 residues. V lost 4 bases and J 7 bases, leaving 12 bases between the germline ends. Germline CDR1 reads SGHNT; CDR2 reads YYREEE (reference sequence).

J is TRBJ2-7 and V is TRBV19; 9 bases map to TRBD1. V gave up 4 bases and J gave up 5 bases; unmatched junction bases: 9. The CDR3 covers 15 residues. Germline V gives CDR1 LNHDA, CDR2 SQIVND (reference sequence). This chain's CDR3 is CASSRDPGQGNEQYF. CDR3 DNA sequence: TGTGCCAGTAGTAGAGATCCGGGACAGGGAAACGAGCAGTACTTC. The full variable domain, with the rest looked up from reference TRBV19 and TRBJ2-7, is DGGITQSPKYLFRKEGQNVTLSCEQNLNHDAMYWYRQDPGQGLRLIYYSQIVNDFQKGDIAEGYSVSREKKESFPLTVTSAQKNPTAFYLCASSRDPGQGNEQYFGPGTRLTVT.

This sequence joins TRBV28 and TRBJ2-3, with D unclear. The CDR3 is 14 residues long. Trimming pared 4 bases from V and 0 bases from J, leaving 8 bases between. The germline V gene has CDR1 MDHEN and CDR2 SYDVKM. CDR3 in amino acids: CASSSGLSTDTQYF. As DNA, the CDR3 is TGTGCCAGCAGTTCCGGGCTTAGCACAGATACGCAGTATTTT.

The V call is TRBV4-1, the J call TRBJ2-2, with D possibly matching TRBD2 (6 bases). Germline V gene sequence: CDR1 MGHRA, CDR2 YSYEKL. Deletions cut 1 base from V and 7 bases from J, with 7 bases between. This CDR3 is built from 13 residues. The CDR3 is CASSQVGSGELFF. CDR3 sequence (DNA): TGCGCCAGCAGCCAAGTCGGGAGCGGGGAGCTGTTTTTT.

The chain combines TRBV15 with TRBJ2-1; maybe TRBD2 (6 bases). The CDR3 runs 15 residues. V was shortened by 1 base and J by 4 bases, with 11 bases between the two germline ends. CDR1 LNHNV and CDR2 YYDKDF come from the germline V gene (reference sequence). CDR3 in amino acids: CATSRVAGPYNEQFF. Written as DNA, the CDR3 is TGTGCCACCAGCAGAGTGGCGGGACCTTACAATGAGCAGTTCTTC. Complete variable domain (other parts from reference TRBV15 and TRBJ2-1): DAMVIQNPRYQVTQFGKPVTLSCSQTLNHNVMYWYQQKSSQAPKLLFHYYDKDFNNEADTPDNFQSRRPNTSFCFLDIRSPGLGDTAMYLCATSRVAGPYNEQFFGPGTRLTVL.

V gene TRBV19 combines with J gene TRBJ2-7, with 11 bases lining up with TRBD1. CDR3 size: 15 residues. Germline-derived CDR1 and CDR2 are LNHDA and SQIVND (reference sequence). V gave up 5 bases and J gave up 3 bases; unmatched junction bases: 6. CDR3 in amino acids: CASSPDRGHRYEQYF. The DNA of the CDR3 is TGTGCCAGTAGTCCGGACAGGGGGCATCGCTACGAGCAGTACTTC.

This clone was picked up a small number of times. This chain joins TRBV2 and TRBJ1-4; TRBD1 aligns across 7 bases. Germline V CDR1 and CDR2: SNHLY, FYNNEI. The length of the CDR3 is 14 residues. After removal of 6 bases from V and 7 bases from J, the junction contained 8 bases not matched to a gene. The CDR3 DNA follows: TGTGCCAGCAGAGGACAGGTCGGGCGTGAAAAACTGTTTTTT. Its translation: CASRGQVGREKLFF.

This chain links TRBV5-1 with TRBJ1-2, with TRBD1 matching over 7 bases. The CDR3 runs to 15 residues. Germline lookup yields CDR1 SGHRS and CDR2 YFSETQ. J gave up 6 bases and V 3 bases, and 11 bases lay outside the gene matches. CDR3 nucleotide sequence: TGCGCCAGCAGCTACGGGACAGTGACGGACGATGGCTACACCTTC. Residues: CASSYGTVTDDGYTF.

This clone has a handful of counts. This chain joins TRBV19 and TRBJ1-4, with no clear D. V lost 3 bases, J lost 10 bases, and 12 bases lay in between. The CDR3 runs 13 residues. Germline V gene lookup returns CDR1 LNHDA and CDR2 SQIVND (reference sequence). CDR3 amino acids: CASSIPGDGKLFF. In nucleotides, the CDR3 is TGTGCCAGTAGTATTCCGGGAGACGGAAAACTGTTTTTT.

The chain is built from TRBV6-5 and TRBJ2-3; D unresolved. Per germline, CDR1 MNHEY and CDR2 SVGAGI. The CDR3 has 13 amino acids. V lost 2 bases, J lost 1 base, and 4 bases lay in between. The CDR3 sequence: CASSYLRTDTQYF. The CDR3, as DNA: TGTGCCAGCAGTTACCTTCGCACAGATACGCAGTATTTT.

The chain has TRBV5-6 and TRBJ2-3; D uncertain. The CDR3 consists of 12 residues. CDR1 and CDR2 (germline): SGHDT, YYEEEE. Trimming stripped 3 bases from V and 4 bases from J, with 6 bases between. CDR3 nucleotide sequence: TGTGCCAGCAGCTCTTGGGCAGATACGCAGTATTTT. It yields the protein CASSSWADTQYF.

This sequence joins TRBV11-3 and TRBJ2-2; D gene uncertain. The CDR3 has 13 residues. Trimming removed 5 bases at V and 6 bases at J, with 10 bases between. CDR1 and CDR2 from the germline V gene are SGHNT and YENEEA. This CDR3 is CASSRLRAGELFF. In DNA, the CDR3 is TGTGCCAGCAGCCGTCTGCGCGCCGGGGAGCTGTTTTTT.

This rearrangement joins TRBV6-4 to TRBJ1-1; 7 nucleotides align to TRBD1. The V gene's germline CDR1 is MRHNA and CDR2 SNTAGT. The CDR3 consists of 15 residues. With 4 bases clipped from V and 4 bases from J, the junction kept 9 bases outside the gene matches. CDR3 region: CASSAQQGGGTEAFF. The CDR3 bases are TGTGCCAGCAGTGCCCAGCAGGGGGGAGGCACTGAAGCTTTCTTT.

This clone was detected once. CDR3 loop: CASSLTGVSYNEQFF. The CDR3 nucleotides read TGTGCCAGCAGTTTAACGGGCGTCTCCTACAATGAGCAGTTCTTC. The chain is built from TRBV28 and TRBJ2-1; no clear D gene. CDR1 and CDR2 (germline): MDHEN, SYDVKM. Trimming removed 2 bases from V and 0 bases from J, with 8 bases in between. The CDR3 extends over 15 amino acids.

This clone was recorded only once. The CDR3 DNA sequence: TGTGCCAGCAGTTTATCGTGGATGAACACTGAAGCTTTCTTT. Its translation: CASSLSWMNTEAFF. The V gene is TRBV27, the J gene TRBJ1-1; D unclear. Germline CDR1 and CDR2: MNHEY and SMNVEV (reference sequence). This CDR3 comprises 14 residues. V was pared by 0 bases and J by 0 bases, with 5 bases between.

V is TRBV7-2 and J is TRBJ2-2, with 8 bases identical to TRBD2. Unmatched junction bases numbered 12, after V lost 5 bases and J lost 1 base. Germline CDR1 and CDR2: SGHTA and FQGNSA. The CDR3 contains 18 residues. The CDR3, as DNA: TGTGCCAGCAGCCTAAGACAAAAAAGCGGGAGGAACACCGGGGAGCTGTTTTTT. It encodes CASSLRQKSGRNTGELFF.

This sequence joins TRBV29-1 and TRBJ2-7; a possible D gene is TRBD2 (6 bases). The CDR3 spans 12 residues. CDR1 and CDR2 (germline): SQVTM, ANQGSEA. Trimming took off 5 bases at V and 3 bases at J, with 11 bases between the two ends. CDR3 in DNA: TGCAGCGTTAACGACGGGAGCTACGAGCAGTACTTC. Translated: CSVNDGSYEQYF.

The chain uses TRBV7-9 and TRBJ2-7; D is uncertain. Trimming shortened V by 3 bases and J by 2 bases, and 8 bases separated the two germline ends. The V gene's germline CDR1 is SEHNR and CDR2 FQNEAQ (reference sequence). The CDR3 consists of 13 residues. The CDR3 protein is CASSLWGAYEQYF. In DNA, the CDR3 is TGTGCCAGCAGCTTGTGGGGTGCCTACGAGCAGTACTTC.